One and the same sample provided the 19 T cell receptor beta chains below, sequenced in a study of blood T cell repertoires in COVID-19. The data were produced by immunoSEQ multiplex PCR, yet TCRdb's version contains in-frame clones alone and is incomplete. The sample yields over 200,000 clones, about 88% seen once. The sequenced sample was peripheral blood. These TCRs come from a woman aged 55-70 years with acute or convalescent COVID-19.

The gene calls are TRBV19 and TRBJ1-2; maybe TRBD1 (5 bases). The CDR3 is 14 amino acids. In germline, CDR1 is LNHDA, CDR2 SQIVND (reference sequence). Trimming removed 5 bases at V and 3 bases at J, with 13 bases between. CDR3: CASSWGNGYYGYTF. In DNA, the CDR3 is TGTGCCAGTAGTTGGGGCAACGGCTACTATGGCTACACCTTC.

The chain recombines TRBV5-1 with TRBJ2-1; 7 bases align to TRBD2. This CDR3 has 15 residues. Germline V gene data show CDR1 as SGHRS and CDR2 as YFSETQ. The V and J ends lost 0 bases and 5 bases, in that order; junction bases with no gene match: 5. The CDR3 region is CASSLGTRMNNEQFF. The DNA of the CDR3 is TGCGCCAGCAGCTTGGGGACTAGAATGAACAATGAGCAGTTCTTC. The entire variable domain, with the rest obtained from reference TRBV5-1 and TRBJ2-1, is as follows: KAGVTQTPRYLIKTRGQQVTLSCSPISGHRSVSWYQQTPGQGLQFLFEYFSETQRNKGNFPGRFSGRQFSNSRSEMNVSTLELGDSALYLCASSLGTRMNNEQFFGPGTRLTVL.

The rearrangement links TRBV24-1 to TRBJ2-3; the D is unclear. CDR1 is KGHDR and CDR2 is SFDVKD in the germline V gene. V lost 8 bases to trimming and J lost 4 bases, with 6 bases between them. CDR3 length equals 11 residues. The CDR3 DNA is TGTGCCACCAAAGAGGCAGATACGCAGTATTTT. Translating it yields CATKEADTQYF.

This sequence joins TRBV6-5 and TRBJ2-2, with D unclear. The germline gives CDR1 MNHEY, CDR2 SVGAGI. The CDR3 sequence is 12 residues long. The V end lost 4 bases, the J end lost 2 bases, and 2 bases lay between the germline ends. This chain's CDR3 is CASSSNTGELFF. CDR3 nucleotides: TGTGCCAGCAGTTCTAACACCGGGGAGCTGTTTTTT.

The chain couples TRBV6-1 to TRBJ1-3; tentative D call: TRBD1 (5 bases). Germline CDR1 reads MNHNS; CDR2 reads SASEGT. The CDR3 extends over 16 amino acids. The ends were cut back, 2 bases at V and 4 bases at J, with 15 bases in the middle. In DNA form, the CDR3 reads TGTGCCAGCAGTGAAACTCAGGGATTTACAGGAAACACCATATATTTT. Translation gives CASSETQGFTGNTIYF.

The chain carries TRBV7-6 and TRBJ2-3, with 7 bases aligning to TRBD2. This CDR3 region has 15 residues. Germline V gene sequence: CDR1 SGHVS, CDR2 FNYEAQ. Losses at the gene ends were 0 bases for V and 4 bases for J; bases not matched to a gene: 4. The CDR3, as DNA: TGTGCCAGCAGCTTAGCTAGCGGGTTATCAGATACGCAGTATTTT. Protein product: CASSLASGLSDTQYF.

V gene TRBV11-3 combines with J gene TRBJ2-3, with a weak D call TRBD2 (5 bases). The CDR3 has 15 amino acids. The V gene's germline CDR1 is SGHNT and CDR2 YENEEA. V lost 5 bases and J lost 2, with 14 bases in between. DNA for the CDR3: TGTGCCAGCAGCCCATCCGGACTTATCACAGATACGCAGTATTTT. This translates into CASSPSGLITDTQYF.

The rearrangement joins TRBV6-2 or TRBV6-3 to TRBJ2-5; the match to TRBD2 covers 8 bases. After removal of 5 bases from V and 2 bases from J, the junction contained 7 bases not matched to a gene. This CDR3 contains 15 residues. Per germline, CDR1 MNHEY and CDR2 SVGEGT. Here the CDR3 DNA reads TGTGCCAGCAGTCCAGCGGGAGCCAGACAAGAGACCCAGTACTTC. This encodes CASSPAGARQETQYF.

This clone was counted a few times. The chain recombines TRBV3-1 (or the pseudogene TRBV3-2) with TRBJ2-7; a possible D gene is TRBD2 (7 bases). This CDR3 region has 17 residues. The V gene's germline CDR1 is LGHDT and CDR2 YNNKEL (reference sequence). V was shortened by 0 bases and J by 0 bases, with 15 bases between the two germline ends. The CDR3 loop reads CASSQDLGGRTSYEQYF. As DNA, the CDR3 is TGTGCCAGCAGCCAAGATTTGGGGGGGCGGACCTCCTACGAGCAGTACTTC.

The chain couples TRBV18 to TRBJ1-5, with 7 bases lining up with TRBD1. CDR3 length: 16 amino acids. Germline CDR1 reads KGHSH; CDR2 reads LQKENI. Losses at the gene ends were 3 bases for V and 2 bases for J; bases not matched to a gene: 7. Here the CDR3 DNA reads TGTGCCAGCTCACCGACCCTAGGACAGGGCAATCAGCCCCAGCATTTT. It specifies CASSPTLGQGNQPQHF.

V gene TRBV7-9 combines with J gene TRBJ2-5; maybe TRBD2 (6 bases). This CDR3 is 14 amino acids long. The germline V and J ends were trimmed by 5 bases and 1 base, with 11 bases remaining between them. CDR1 is SEHNR, CDR2 FQNEAQ, per germline (reference sequence). The CDR3 sequence: CASSPGTRQETQYF. CDR3 in DNA: TGTGCCAGCAGCCCCGGGACTCGCCAAGAGACCCAGTACTTC.

The V call is TRBV5-1, the J call TRBJ1-2, with a weak D call TRBD1 (6 bases). The CDR3 contains 13 residues. Trimming took 2 bases from V and 5 from J, leaving 10 bases between them. Germline V gene sequence: CDR1 SGHRS, CDR2 YFSETQ. CDR3 DNA: TGCGCCAGCAGCTTACAGGGACGGTATGGCTACACCTTC. Translating it yields CASSLQGRYGYTF.

The rearrangement uses TRBV19 and TRBJ1-6; 7 nucleotides agree with TRBD1. The J segment lost 5 bases and the V segment lost 11 bases, leaving 12 bases of the junction unmatched. Germline V lookup: CDR1 LNHDA, CDR2 SQIVND (reference sequence). The CDR3 contains 15 residues. The CDR3 reads CAAGPRQGDNSPLHF. DNA of the CDR3: TGTGCCGCCGGCCCACGACAGGGAGATAATTCACCCCTCCACTTT. The variable domain in full, completed from reference TRBV19 and TRBJ1-6, reads DGGITQSPKYLFRKEGQNVTLSCEQNLNHDAMYWYRQDPGQGLRLIYYSQIVNDFQKGDIAEGYSVSREKKESFPLTVTSAQKNPTAFYLCAAGPRQGDNSPLHFGNGTRLTVT.

The CDR3: CASSFPGVFYGYTF. The CDR3 DNA follows: TGTGCCAGCAGCTTCCCAGGGGTCTTCTATGGCTACACCTTC. The V call is TRBV11-2, the J call TRBJ1-2, with D perhaps TRBD1 (6 bases). The CDR3 spans 14 residues. Trimming pared 3 bases from V and 4 bases from J, leaving 12 bases between. The V gene's germline CDR1 is SGHAT and CDR2 FQNNGV.

V gene TRBV7-3 combines with J gene TRBJ2-6; 7 nucleotides match TRBD1. With 2 bases clipped from V and 14 bases from J, the junction kept 9 bases outside the gene matches. Germline V CDR1 and CDR2: SGHTA, FQGTGA. The length of the CDR3 is 14 residues. The CDR3 loop is CASSLVARQGLLTF. The CDR3 DNA follows: TGTGCCAGCAGCTTAGTCGCGCGACAGGGCCTCCTGACTTTC.

This chain uses TRBV25-1 with TRBJ2-5; 9 nucleotides align to TRBD2. Unmatched junction bases numbered 14, after V lost 2 bases and J lost 4 bases. The CDR3 consists of 18 residues. Germline CDR1 is MGHDK and CDR2 is SYGVNS. The CDR3 here is CASSEGSWSSGALETQYF. The CDR3 bases are TGTGCCAGCAGTGAAGGCAGCTGGTCTAGCGGGGCTTTAGAGACCCAGTACTTC.

The J gene is TRBJ2-2, the V gene TRBV28, with TRBD2 matching 13 bases. V dropped 5 bases and J dropped 7; count of bases not matched to a gene: 4. Per the germline V gene, CDR1 is MDHEN and CDR2 is SYDVKM. This CDR3 comprises 15 residues. CDR3 region: CASSRTSGSVGELFF. The CDR3 DNA reads as TGTGCCAGCAGTCGGACTAGCGGGAGTGTCGGGGAGCTGTTTTTT.

This sequence joins TRBV7-6 and TRBJ2-7; D perhaps matches TRBD1 (6 bases). This CDR3 region has 16 residues. Germline V CDR1 and CDR2: SGHVS, FNYEAQ. The V and J ends lost 0 bases and 2 bases respectively, with 14 bases between them. The CDR3 DNA reads as TGTGCCAGCAGCTTAGCGGTCCAGGGGTCCCCCTACGAGCAGTACTTC. This sequence encodes CASSLAVQGSPYEQYF.

This clone was observed a single time. The chain joins TRBV6-2 or TRBV6-3 to TRBJ2-7; 12 positions match TRBD2. V shed 2 bases and J 0 bases; nucleotides not matched to a gene: 5. The CDR3 consists of 17 residues. Germline CDR1 MNHEY, CDR2 SVGEGT. CDR3 bases: TGTGCCAGCAGTTACCGGACTAGCGGGAAAAGCTCCTACGAGCAGTACTTC. This translates into CASSYRTSGKSSYEQYF.